This T cell receptor (beta chain) was found in a study of beta chain features in type 1 diabetes. Notes on the study in general: In every one of the four CD4+ subsets, TCRB CDR3s were moderately but significantly shorter in Type 1 diabetes patients. Insertion counts at VDJ junctions were lower in type 1 diabetes patients, who also showed more deletions there.

Reverse transcribing all isolated RNA meant expressed TCRB transcripts were sequenced. Measured with immunoSEQ multiplex PCR; TCRdb has only the in-frame clones, and not every one. The top ten clones hold 0.03% to 0.04% of a sample with some 640,000 clones, roughly an eighth of them seen once. Trimming took 4 bases from V and 8 from J, leaving 22 bases between them. Germline loops: CDR1 SQVTM, CDR2 ANQGSEA. The CDR3 runs 15 residues. This clone was found a few times. Antigen specificity is unknown. Input material: naive CD4+ T cells from blood. The sequence was collected from a man younger than 35 with type 1 diabetes. This chain joins TRBV29-1 and TRBJ2-3; D possibly corresponds to TRBD2 (6 bases). CDR3 protein: CSVVGGTPALITQYF. The CDR3 DNA follows: TGCAGCGTTGTAGGCGGGACCCCCGCACTCATTACGCAGTATTTT.